The 21 T cell receptor beta chains below come from one sample, sequenced in a study of long-term antiretroviral therapy in people with HIV. The libraries were made with immunoSEQ v3.0 at survey level. The protocol was immunoSEQ multiplex PCR, while the TCRdb copy is restricted to in-frame clones and leaves out a portion. This table holds about 17,000 clones, 79% found once. The source was unsorted PBMCs, collected at the start of antiretroviral therapy. These receptors originate from a man aged 30-40 years with HIV.

This clone was seen only once. This chain uses TRBV7-1 with TRBJ2-2, with TRBD1 as a possible D gene (5 bases). TRBV7-1 is annotated as an ORF whose role is uncertain. V shed 5 bases and J shed 2 bases, with 15 bases lying between them. This CDR3 has 16 amino acids. Here the CDR3 reads CASSPGAFSNTGELFF. The CDR3 region has the DNA TGTGCCAGCAGCCCTGGGGCATTTAGTAACACCGGGGAGCTGTTTTTT.

This clone was counted once. The rearrangement joins TRBV6-5 to TRBJ2-5; a possible D gene is TRBD2 (7 bases). The CDR3 contains 12 residues. Between the trimmed V and J ends, which lost 10 bases and 2 bases, there was a span of 11 bases. Germline V gives CDR1 MNHEY, CDR2 SVGAGI. The CDR3, as DNA: TGTGCCACCGGGGGGCGGCAAGAGACCCAGTACTTC. Translation: CATGGRQETQYF.

The J gene is TRBJ2-7, the V gene TRBV7-9; 8 bases are a match to TRBD1. The junction had 4 bases not matched to a gene; V was cut back by 5 bases and J by 1 base. The CDR3 extends over 14 amino acids. Looked up from germline, CDR1 is SEHNR and CDR2 is FQNEAQ (reference sequence). The CDR3 bases are TGTGCCAGCAGCCCGGGACAGGAATCCTACGAGCAGTACTTC. This codes for CASSPGQESYEQYF. Drawing the rest from reference TRBV7-9 and TRBJ2-7, the complete variable domain is DTGVSQNPRHKITKRGQNVTFRCDPISEHNRLYWYRQTLGQGPEFLTYFQNEAQLEKSRLLSDRFSAERPKGSFSTLEIQRTEQGDSAMYLCASSPGQESYEQYFGPGTRLTVT.

The chain couples TRBV15 to TRBJ1-2, with TRBD1 matching 12 bases. Germline V gives CDR1 LNHNV, CDR2 YYDKDF (reference sequence). CDR3 length: 15 residues. The J segment lost 9 bases and the V segment lost 2 bases, leaving 7 bases of the junction unmatched. The CDR3 reads CATSRPGQGALSYTF. The CDR3, as DNA: TGTGCCACCAGCAGACCGGGACAGGGGGCGTTAAGCTACACCTTC.

Here the CDR3 DNA reads TGTGCCAGCAGCTTCGGGACTGGGACCTACGAGCAGTACTTC. It yields the protein CASSFGTGTYEQYF. This chain uses TRBV7-8 with TRBJ2-7; weak D call: TRBD2 (6 bases). The V gene lost 3 bases and the J gene lost 2 bases, with 11 bases spanning the gap. The length of the CDR3 is 14 residues. Germline V gene lookup returns CDR1 SGHVS and CDR2 FQNEAQ.

This rearrangement joins TRBV6-1 to TRBJ2-5; no clear D. Trimming cost V 4 bases and J 4 bases, with 4 bases left between them. The CDR3 loop spans 11 amino acids. CDR1 is MNHNS and CDR2 is SASEGT in the germline V gene. CDR3 protein: CASSALETQYF. The CDR3 coding sequence is TGTGCCAGCAGTGCCCTAGAGACCCAGTACTTC.

The chain combines TRBV28 with TRBJ1-5, with D uncertain. V was cut by 5 bases and J by 7 bases, with 12 bases left in between. Germline assignment: CDR1 MDHEN and CDR2 SYDVKM. The CDR3 is 13 amino acids. CDR3 amino acids: CASSPGDGQPQHF. The DNA for the CDR3 is TGTGCCAGCAGTCCCGGGGATGGGCAGCCCCAGCATTTT.

J is TRBJ1-1 and V is TRBV7-2, with 8 positions matching TRBD1. The germline V gene encodes CDR1 SGHTA and CDR2 FQGNSA. The CDR3 runs 14 residues. With 5 bases clipped from V and 2 bases from J, the junction kept 4 bases outside the gene matches. The CDR3 nucleotides are TGTGCCAGCAGCGGACAGGGCACCAACACTGAAGCTTTCTTT. Residues: CASSGQGTNTEAFF.

V gene TRBV7-3 combines with J gene TRBJ2-3; 7 bases agree with TRBD2. The CDR3 runs to 16 residues. CDR1 is SGHTA, CDR2 FQGTGA, per germline. V lost 6 bases and J lost 2; bases outside the gene matches: 11. The CDR3 region has the DNA TGTGCCAGCAGATCCAGCGGGGTCGCGTACACAGATACGCAGTATTTT. Encoded protein: CASRSSGVAYTDTQYF.

This clone appeared a few times. The chain couples TRBV11-3 to TRBJ2-1; 7 bases line up with TRBD2. Germline V lookup: CDR1 SGHNT, CDR2 YENEEA. The CDR3 sequence is 14 residues long. The junction had 5 bases not matched to a gene; V was cut back by 3 bases and J by 6 bases. The CDR3 loop reads CASSFGGGPNEQFF. CDR3 sequence (DNA): TGTGCCAGCAGCTTCGGGGGAGGGCCCAATGAGCAGTTCTTC.

The CDR3 region is CASSLGGSRETQYF. CDR3 in DNA: TGTGCCAGCAGCTTAGGTGGCTCTCGAGAGACCCAGTACTTC. The rearrangement joins TRBV7-8 to TRBJ2-5; no firm D call. The germline gives CDR1 SGHVS, CDR2 FQNEAQ. CDR3 length: 14 residues. Trimming pared 1 base from V and 4 bases from J, leaving 10 bases between.

The chain carries TRBV30 and TRBJ1-2; 10 positions agree with TRBD1. The CDR3 loop spans 14 amino acids. V was clipped by 1 base and J by 4 bases; unmatched bases: 3. CDR1 is GTSNPN and CDR2 is SVGIG in the germline V gene (reference sequence). In nucleotides, the CDR3 is TGTGCCTGGAGTGATTGGGACAGGGGCTATGGCTACACCTTC. This sequence encodes CAWSDWDRGYGYTF. The entire variable domain, with the rest obtained from reference TRBV30 and TRBJ1-2, is as follows: SQTIHQWPATLVQPVGSPLSLECTVEGTSNPNLYWYRQAAGRGLQLLFYSVGIGQISSEVPQNLSASRPQDRQFILSSKKLLLSDSGFYLCAWSDWDRGYGYTFGSGTRLTVV.

V and J are TRBV6-5 and TRBJ1-1; 9 nucleotides agree with TRBD1. The ends lost 4 bases at V and 5 bases at J; junction bases unmatched: 5. Germline values: CDR1 MNHEY, CDR2 SVGAGI. The CDR3 contains 14 residues. CDR3 coding DNA: TGTGCCAGCAGTTGGGGACAGGGAGGAACTGAAGCTTTCTTT. Translation: CASSWGQGGTEAFF.

This chain uses TRBV27 with TRBJ2-3; D gene ambiguous. V lost 2 bases and J lost 2, with 5 bases in between. Germline-derived CDR1 and CDR2 are MNHEY and SMNVEV (reference sequence). The CDR3 sequence is 13 residues long. CDR3 sequence: CASSLTTTDTQYF. The DNA for the CDR3 is TGTGCCAGCAGTTTAACTACCACAGATACGCAGTATTTT.

The CDR3: CASSLSPGTGAEQYF. The DNA for the CDR3 is TGTGCCAGCAGTTTATCTCCCGGGACAGGGGCCGAGCAGTACTTC. This chain uses TRBV27 with TRBJ2-7, with 10 bases matching TRBD1. CDR3 length: 15 amino acids. Germline CDR1 and CDR2: MNHEY and SMNVEV (reference sequence). V was clipped by 0 bases and J by 6 bases; unmatched bases: 5.

J is TRBJ1-2 and V is TRBV15, with no clear D. CDR3 size: 12 residues. The ends were cut back, 1 base at V and 5 bases at J, with 5 bases in the middle. Germline assignment: CDR1 LNHNV and CDR2 YYDKDF (reference sequence). The CDR3 loop reads CATSRGSYGYTF. The CDR3 coding sequence is TGTGCCACCAGCAGAGGCAGTTATGGCTACACCTTC.

The gene calls are TRBV7-8 and TRBJ2-7, with TRBD2 matching 11 bases. Germline V CDR1 and CDR2: SGHVS, FQNEAQ. CDR3 length equals 15 residues. The V and J ends lost 2 bases and 7 bases, in that order; junction bases with no gene match: 7. CDR3 sequence: CASSLRTSGGPEQYF. The CDR3 DNA is TGTGCCAGCAGCTTAAGAACTAGCGGGGGCCCAGAGCAGTACTTC.

This chain joins TRBV5-5 and TRBJ1-6; D is undetermined. CDR3 length: 14 residues. In germline, CDR1 is SGHKS, CDR2 YYEKEE (reference sequence). Trimming removed 1 base at V and 15 bases at J, with 17 bases between. The CDR3 DNA is TGTGCCAGCAGCTTGAAGCCAGGAAATTCAGGCCTCCACTTT. Its protein is CASSLKPGNSGLHF.

The chain couples TRBV9 to TRBJ2-3; D is possibly TRBD2 (6 bases). This CDR3 spans 17 amino acids. Germline lookup yields CDR1 SGDLS and CDR2 YYNGEE. V was cut by 6 bases and J by 3 bases, with 23 bases left in between. The CDR3 DNA sequence: TGTGCCAGCACCCCCTACCCTACGGGGGAAAGGACAGATACGCAGTATTTT. Protein product: CASTPYPTGERTDTQYF.

This clone was observed a single time. The rearrangement joins TRBV5-1 to TRBJ1-1; TRBD1 is a possible D gene (5 bases). Germline CDR1 SGHRS, CDR2 YFSETQ. The V gene lost 3 bases and the J gene lost 1 base, with 19 bases spanning the gap. This CDR3 is 17 amino acids long. Here the CDR3 reads CASSSMGRGRTNTEAFF. In nucleotides, the CDR3 is TGCGCCAGCAGCTCGATGGGGCGAGGACGGACGAACACTGAAGCTTTCTTT. The full variable domain, completed using reference TRBV5-1 and TRBJ1-1, is KAGVTQTPRYLIKTRGQQVTLSCSPISGHRSVSWYQQTPGQGLQFLFEYFSETQRNKGNFPGRFSGRQFSNSRSEMNVSTLELGDSALYLCASSSMGRGRTNTEAFFGQGTRLTVV.

The gene calls are TRBV7-7 and TRBJ2-7, with 7 positions matching TRBD1. Germline lookup yields CDR1 SSHAT and CDR2 FNYEAQ (reference sequence). This CDR3 has 13 amino acids. The CDR3 sequence is CASRGGDTYEQYF. DNA for the CDR3: TGTGCTAGTAGAGGGGGCGATACTTACGAGCAGTACTTC.